These 31 T cell receptor beta chains came from one sample sequenced in a study of OX40 agonist ivuxolimab in advanced cancers. Profiling relied on immunoSEQ multiplex PCR, and the TCRdb table lists in-frame clones only, not all of them. Of 75,000 to 100,000 clones detected, 91% appear once; the ten largest clones hold around 0.33%. Sequenced here: CD4+ or CD8+ T cells sorted from blood, sampled in a trial of the OX40 agonist ivuxolimab. These receptors originate from an adult with an advanced solid tumor such as melanoma, head and neck, liver or kidney cancer.

The chain carries TRBV9 and TRBJ1-2; 7 bases agree with TRBD1. Trimming took 1 base from V and 5 from J; bases not matched to a gene: 14. CDR3 length equals 17 residues. Germline V gives CDR1 SGDLS, CDR2 YYNGEE. The CDR3 DNA follows: TGTGCCAGCAGCGTATTGGACAGGACGCCTTTACCTTATGGCTACACCTTC. Its protein is CASSVLDRTPLPYGYTF.

The V and J genes are TRBV7-2 and TRBJ2-1, with 8 positions matching TRBD2. This CDR3 has 16 residues. Trimming removed 1 base from V and 4 bases from J; junction bases left unmatched: 6. The germline CDR1 and CDR2 sequences are SGHTA and FQGNSA. The CDR3 DNA is TGTGCCAGCAGCTTAGGGGGACTAGGTAGGTACAATGAGCAGTTCTTC. Its translation is CASSLGGLGRYNEQFF.

The chain employs TRBV15 and TRBJ2-2; 12 bases fit TRBD2. J lost 2 bases, V lost 0 bases, and 4 bases had no gene match. CDR3 length equals 18 residues. Per the germline V gene, CDR1 is LNHNV and CDR2 is YYDKDF (reference sequence). Here the CDR3 reads CATSRDVGLAGNTGELFF. DNA for the CDR3: TGTGCCACCAGCAGAGACGTAGGACTAGCGGGAAACACCGGGGAGCTGTTTTTT.

The chain carries TRBV7-2 and TRBJ2-7, with 8 bases aligning to TRBD2. Looked up from germline, CDR1 is SGHTA and CDR2 is FQGNSA. This CDR3 is built from 14 residues. V was pared by 5 bases and J by 3 bases, with 6 bases of the junction left unmatched. The CDR3 is CASSATSGSYEQYF. The CDR3 DNA reads as TGTGCCAGCAGCGCTACTAGCGGAAGCTACGAGCAGTACTTC. The full variable domain, rest sourced from reference TRBV7-2 and TRBJ2-7, is GAGVSQSPSNKVTEKGKDVELRCDPISGHTALYWYRQSLGQGLEFLIYFQGNSAPDKSGLPSDRFSAERTGGSVSTLTIQRTQQEDSAVYLCASSATSGSYEQYFGPGTRLTVT.

This chain connects TRBV4-2 to TRBJ2-3; 11 bases match TRBD2. CDR1 and CDR2 (germline): LGHNA, YNFKEQ. V shed 1 base, J shed 0 bases, and the junction held 0 bases outside the gene matches. The CDR3 sequence is 16 residues long. CDR3 loop: CASSQGTSGSTDTQYF. For the CDR3, the DNA is TGTGCCAGCAGCCAAGGGACTAGCGGGAGCACAGATACGCAGTATTTT.

The V and J genes are TRBV6-1 and TRBJ2-2; the D call may be TRBD1 or TRBD2 (5 bases each). The CDR3 sequence is 14 residues long. Germline lookup yields CDR1 MNHNS and CDR2 SASEGT. V gave up 3 bases and J gave up 1 base, with 6 bases separating them. The CDR3 nucleotides read TGTGCCAGCAGTGAGGGACGGAACACCGGGGAGCTGTTTTTT. It translates to CASSEGRNTGELFF.

The V gene is TRBV5-8, the J gene TRBJ2-2; TRBD2 is a possible D gene (6 bases). This CDR3 is 18 amino acids long. The V end was cut by 3 bases, the J end by 1 base, with 19 bases between. Germline assignment: CDR1 SGHTS and CDR2 YDEGEE. The CDR3 nucleotides are TGTGCCAGCAGCTCTTATCTACTAGCAGCGGGGAACACCGGGGAGCTGTTTTTT. Amino acids: CASSSYLLAAGNTGELFF.

This sequence joins TRBV9 and TRBJ2-2, with D perhaps TRBD1 (5 bases). This CDR3 region has 15 residues. Germline V gene sequence: CDR1 SGDLS, CDR2 YYNGEE. V gave up 2 bases and J gave up 1 base, with 9 bases separating them. The CDR3 spells CASSVSRGNTGELFF. For the CDR3, the DNA is TGTGCCAGCAGCGTGTCTAGGGGGAACACCGGGGAGCTGTTTTTT.

The chain employs TRBV7-3 and TRBJ2-6; no clear D. Trimming pared 2 bases from V and 0 bases from J, leaving 8 bases between. CDR1 is SGHTA, CDR2 FQGTGA, per germline. The CDR3 has 16 residues. The CDR3, as DNA: TGTGCCAGCAGCTTACCAGTATCCTCTGGGGCCAACGTCCTGACTTTC. Protein sequence: CASSLPVSSGANVLTF.

V usage is TRBV28 and J usage is TRBJ2-7, with a weak D call TRBD2 (6 bases). The CDR3 is 12 amino acids. Germline V gene data show CDR1 as MDHEN and CDR2 as SYDVKM. V shed 4 bases and J shed 6 bases, with 10 bases lying between them. The CDR3 DNA is TGTGCCAGCAGTTCTGGAGGGCCCGAGCAGTACTTC. Translating it yields CASSSGGPEQYF.

The DNA for the CDR3 is TGTGCCAGCAGCTTGATGCTAGCGGGAAACTACAATGAGCAGTTCTTC. Protein product: CASSLMLAGNYNEQFF. The J gene is TRBJ2-1, the V gene TRBV5-6; 9 nucleotides line up with TRBD2. The CDR3 extends over 16 amino acids. After removal of 1 base from V and 3 bases from J, the junction contained 5 bases not matched to a gene. The germline V gene has CDR1 SGHDT and CDR2 YYEEEE.

The chain recombines TRBV15 with TRBJ2-4; D is possibly TRBD1 (5 bases). V dropped 5 bases and J dropped 3 bases, with 11 bases sitting between them. The germline V gene encodes CDR1 LNHNV and CDR2 YYDKDF (reference sequence). The CDR3 is 14 amino acids. This CDR3 is CATSYDSVKNIQYF. The CDR3 region has the DNA TGTGCCACCAGCTACGACAGTGTCAAAAACATTCAGTACTTC.

The chain uses TRBV5-8 and TRBJ2-6, with D perhaps TRBD2 (5 bases). CDR1 SGHTS and CDR2 YDEGEE come from the germline V gene. V was shortened by 1 base and J by 1 base, with 6 bases between the two germline ends. This CDR3 spans 15 amino acids. CDR3 in DNA: TGTGCCAGCAGCTTGACGGGGTCTGGGGCCAACGTCCTGACTTTC. Amino acid sequence: CASSLTGSGANVLTF.

This chain connects TRBV6-5 to TRBJ1-1, with D unresolved. This CDR3 spans 13 amino acids. The germline V and J ends were trimmed by 6 bases and 0 bases, with 8 bases remaining between them. In germline, CDR1 is MNHEY, CDR2 SVGAGI. The CDR3 bases are TGTGCCAGCAGGCAGCAGATGAACACTGAAGCTTTCTTT. Amino acid sequence: CASRQQMNTEAFF.

The genes are TRBV4-3 and TRBJ1-2; D is ambiguous. The CDR3 loop spans 14 amino acids. Germline V gene data show CDR1 as LGHNA and CDR2 as YSLEER. V shed 0 bases and J shed 7 bases, with 12 bases lying between them. The DNA for the CDR3 is TGCGCCAGCAGCCAAGAGAGAGCAGCTTTTGGCTACACCTTC. Translation: CASSQERAAFGYTF.

The V gene is TRBV18, the J gene TRBJ2-5; D is possibly TRBD1 or TRBD2 (6 bases each). The V gene's germline CDR1 is KGHSH and CDR2 LQKENI. The CDR3 consists of 14 residues. The ends were cut back, 6 bases at V and 2 bases at J, with 13 bases in the middle. CDR3 DNA: TGTGCCAGCTCGCCCCGGGGGCTACAAGAGACCCAGTACTTC. As protein: CASSPRGLQETQYF.

This rearrangement joins TRBV5-1 to TRBJ2-5; tentative D call: TRBD1 (7 bases). The assigned J gene may be wrong: the sequence end matches TRBJ2-7 better. The germline V gene encodes CDR1 SGHRS and CDR2 YFSETQ. The CDR3 has 15 amino acids. This chain's CDR3 is CASRLGQEGSYEQYF. As DNA, the CDR3 is TGCGCCAGCAGGCTAGGACAGGAGGGTAGCTACGAGCAGTACTTC.

V usage is TRBV6-5 and J usage is TRBJ2-7; D remains unclear. Germline CDR1 reads MNHEY; CDR2 reads SVGAGI. The CDR3 has 12 residues. V lost 2 bases to trimming and J lost 4 bases, with 6 bases between them. The CDR3 nucleotides read TGTGCCAGCAGTTACGGTTTTTACGAGCAGTACTTC. As protein: CASSYGFYEQYF.

The gene calls are TRBV4-3 and TRBJ1-3, with D tentatively TRBD1 (5 bases). V gave up 1 base and J gave up 2 bases, with 12 bases separating them. The CDR3 runs 16 residues. CDR1 and CDR2 from the germline V gene are LGHNA and YSLEER. The CDR3 spells CASSQVSVGAGNTIYF. In nucleotides, the CDR3 is TGCGCCAGCAGCCAAGTGTCGGTGGGGGCTGGAAACACCATATATTTT.

The genes are TRBV10-3 and TRBJ1-1; D is perhaps TRBD1 (5 bases). This CDR3 contains 13 residues. Germline V gene lookup returns CDR1 ENHRY and CDR2 SYGVKD. The ends were cut back, 8 bases at V and 4 bases at J, with 14 bases in the middle. The CDR3 DNA sequence: TGTGCCATCGGGAAAGGGGCTGGCACTGAAGCTTTCTTT. Protein sequence: CAIGKGAGTEAFF.

The chain is built from TRBV5-6 and TRBJ2-7, with TRBD1 as a possible D gene (6 bases). This CDR3 has 14 amino acids. Trimming removed 3 bases at V and 6 bases at J, with 16 bases between. Germline V gene sequence: CDR1 SGHDT, CDR2 YYEEEE. CDR3 residues: CASSSARARGEQYF. CDR3 bases: TGTGCCAGCAGCTCGGCCCGGGCCAGGGGCGAGCAGTACTTC.

The chain employs TRBV20-1 and TRBJ1-1; unclear D gene. Germline CDR1 reads DFQATT; CDR2 reads SNEGSKA (reference sequence). The V gene lost 5 bases and the J gene lost 7 bases, with 11 bases spanning the gap. The CDR3 extends over 11 amino acids. This chain's CDR3 is CSAYPGVEAFF. CDR3 nucleotides: TGCAGTGCTTATCCCGGGGTTGAAGCTTTCTTT.

This clone was found once. CDR3 in amino acids: CATSRDFGTSGSEEQFF. The CDR3 DNA reads TGTGCCACCAGCAGAGATTTCGGGACTAGCGGGAGTGAGGAGCAGTTCTTC. The V call is TRBV15, the J call TRBJ2-1, with 14 bases matching TRBD2. Germline V lookup: CDR1 LNHNV, CDR2 YYDKDF (reference sequence). V shed 0 bases and J 10 bases; nucleotides not matched to a gene: 8. The CDR3 length is 17 residues.

The rearrangement links TRBV2 to TRBJ2-4; a possible D gene is TRBD1 (6 bases). The ends were cut back, 3 bases at V and 3 bases at J, with 12 bases in the middle. This CDR3 has 15 amino acids. Germline V gene sequence: CDR1 SNHLY, CDR2 FYNNEI. DNA of the CDR3: TGTGCCAGCAGTGATGCCAGGGGTGGCAAAAACATTCAGTACTTC. This encodes CASSDARGGKNIQYF.

V is TRBV6-1 and J is TRBJ2-5; perhaps TRBD2 as D (6 bases). Germline lookup yields CDR1 MNHNS and CDR2 SASEGT. CDR3 length: 15 amino acids. V lost 1 base, J lost 4 bases, and 13 bases lay in between. CDR3 residues: CASSEGGVVGETQYF. CDR3 coding DNA: TGTGCCAGCAGTGAAGGCGGGGTAGTTGGAGAGACCCAGTACTTC.

V usage is TRBV28 and J usage is TRBJ1-2; tentatively, D is TRBD1 (5 bases). CDR1 and CDR2 (germline): MDHEN, SYDVKM. The CDR3 totals 11 residues. The V and J ends lost 8 bases and 4 bases respectively, with 8 bases between them. The DNA for the CDR3 is TGTGCCAGCGGGGGGACCTATGGCTACACCTTC. It yields the protein CASGGTYGYTF.

This rearrangement joins TRBV7-7 to TRBJ2-1, with D possibly matching TRBD2 (5 bases). Germline CDR1 is SSHAT and CDR2 is FNYEAQ (reference sequence). V dropped 5 bases and J dropped 7 bases, with 12 bases sitting between them. The CDR3 covers 13 residues. DNA for the CDR3: TGTGCCAGCAGCCCTATTCGAGGGAATGAGCAGTTCTTC. Amino acids: CASSPIRGNEQFF.

The chain employs TRBV7-3 and TRBJ2-7, with no clear D. The CDR3 runs 13 residues. From germline, CDR1 is SGHTA and CDR2 FQGTGA. Deletions cut 0 bases from V and 6 bases from J, with 9 bases between. CDR3 amino acids: CASSLTLVSEQYF. CDR3 DNA sequence: TGTGCCAGCAGCTTAACCCTAGTATCCGAGCAGTACTTC.

The chain employs TRBV10-3 and TRBJ2-5; D remains unclear. The CDR3 runs to 16 residues. The V gene's germline CDR1 is ENHRY and CDR2 SYGVKD. Trimming removed 3 bases at V and 2 bases at J, with 16 bases between. CDR3 nucleotide sequence: TGTGCCATCAGTGAAAGTAGAGTTGGTTCTCAAGAGACCCAGTACTTC. Residues: CAISESRVGSQETQYF.

This CDR3 is CASSLGQLTSTDTQYF. DNA for the CDR3: TGTGCCAGCAGCTTAGGGCAGCTCACTAGCACAGATACGCAGTATTTT. V usage is TRBV11-3 and J usage is TRBJ2-3; D uncertain. Germline-derived CDR1 and CDR2 are SGHNT and YENEEA. The CDR3 runs to 16 residues. V was pared by 1 base and J by 0 bases, with 11 bases between.

This clone was observed a single time. This sequence joins TRBV7-8 and TRBJ2-7; D is uncertain. The germline V gene encodes CDR1 SGHVS and CDR2 FQNEAQ. CDR3 length: 13 residues. V was clipped by 5 bases and J by 6 bases, with 14 bases between them. CDR3 DNA sequence: TGTGCCAGCAGCCCCAACTTGAGCTCCGAGCAGTACTTC. As protein: CASSPNLSSEQYF.